This T cell receptor (beta chain) is drawn from a study of beta chain features in type 1 diabetes. General study results and limits: High TCR expression in some cells could lead to their over-representation in cDNA sequencing. All four CD4+ subsets from Type 1 diabetes patients carried moderately but significantly shorter TCRB CDR3s. The similarity of naive, central memory and Treg TCRB repertoires appeared greater among patients than among healthy donors. More deletions and fewer insertions at VDJ junctions were seen in type 1 diabetes patients.

Germline V gene data show CDR1 as GTSNPN and CDR2 as SVGIG (reference sequence). With 1 base removed from V and 6 bases from J, the gap between germline ends came to 7 bases. This CDR3 spans 12 amino acids. Concerning this clone: Its cognate antigen is unknown.

Staining for CD45RO/CCR7/CD25/CD127/CD95/CD27 allowed sorting of CD4+ naive, central memory, regulatory and stem cell-like memory cells. What was sequenced were expressed TCRB transcripts, since all of the isolated RNA had been reverse transcribed. Assay: immunoSEQ multiplex PCR; the TCRdb copy retains only in-frame clones and omits some. Among fewer than 300,000 clones listed, roughly a tenth were seen once. The sequence was collected from a man aged 25 to 40 with type 1 diabetes. Sequenced input: naive CD4+ T cells from blood. The gene calls are TRBV30 and TRBJ1-5; D not resolved. CDR3 in amino acids: CAWSASSQPQHF. Written as DNA, the CDR3 is TGTGCCTGGAGTGCGAGTAGTCAGCCCCAGCATTTT.